This entry features one T cell receptor beta chain sequence. V trimming: 5 bases; J trimming: 6 bases; junction bases outside the gene matches: 11. CDR1 LGHNA and CDR2 YNFKEQ come from the germline V gene. The CDR3 length is 15 residues. As processed by the authors: Estimates of nucleated cell counts were drawn from the amplification of reference gene primers. The table came from immunoSEQ multiplex PCR; TCRdb's copy has only in-frame clones and leaves some out. V, J and clone size derive from that table, while D and trimming were established from the DNA sequence. The sample lists roughly 57,000 clones; around 89% were seen once. The data were taken from a study of blood T cell repertoires in COVID-19. Study-level information: Samples came from the United States, Italy and Spain, spanning acute and convalescent COVID-19.

This TCR came from a human donor in a cohort sampled during active COVID-19. The V and J genes are TRBV4-2 and TRBJ2-7; 9 positions agree with TRBD2. The sequencing input was peripheral blood. CDR3 DNA: TGTGCCAGCAGCGACACCGGGACTAGCCATGGCGAGCAGTACTTC. This sequence encodes CASSDTGTSHGEQYF.